One TCR beta chain is described in this entry. What it binds is unknown. The data belong to a study of cytomegalovirus exposure and HLA in healthy donors. Study-wide findings and caveats: In a later analysis, DRB1 alleles had the most associated TCRs; HLA-C alleles the fewest. When analyzed later, a missense DCLRE1C variant was found to be linked to TCR beta V- and J-gene trimming. Versus the roughly 670-donor mean, an Asian-associated ancestry cluster reportedly showed fewer N-insertions in a later analysis.

The PCR employed 60 Vbeta primers together with 13 Jbeta primers. Profiled with immunoSEQ multiplex PCR; TCRdb holds only in-frame clones, not every one. Here the sample spans 200,000 to 300,000 clones, 70% to 90% being singletons. This CDR3 is 15 amino acids long. Germline V lookup: CDR1 SQVTM, CDR2 ANQGSEA. Sequences were obtained from PBMCs. This chain uses TRBV29-1 with TRBJ2-3, with 7 bases identical to TRBD1. This receptor was identified in a woman aged 40-49 years in good health and CMV-seropositive. Written as DNA, the CDR3 is TGCAGTGTCGGTAAGGGACAGAGGCCGGGAGATACGCAGTATTTT. Translated: CSVGKGQRPGDTQYF.